This T cell receptor beta chain emerged from a study of T-cell reconstitution after alpha-beta-depleted transplantation in children. Study-wide points: Newly generated T cells supplied most T-cell counts and diversity one year post-transplant. The origin of alpha-beta T cells about two months after transplant was reportedly several hundred expanded graft clones. Some patients owed their high day-60 TCRbeta diversity to surviving recipient T cells and thymic progenitors.

Germline assignment: CDR1 SGHRS and CDR2 YFSETQ. The CDR3 loop spans 14 amino acids. The junction had 5 bases not matched to a gene; V was cut back by 0 bases and J by 7 bases. The authors prepared the TCRbeta library with unique molecular identifiers. TCRdb reprocessed the PCR reads via MiXCR and lists one record per CDR3 protein. Of 45,000 to 55,000 distinct CDR3 sequences in the sample, about 9% were seen once. On this clonotype itself: Its antigen is unidentified.

The material was PBMCs, mostly from graft donor cells, obtained 60 days after TCRalphabeta/CD19-depleted stem cell transplant. The TCR was taken from a male patient between 2 and 10 years old who had a stem cell transplant for chronic granulomatous disease, so the T cells may come from the graft donor. This chain uses TRBV5-1 with TRBJ1-2, with 8 bases that match TRBD1. Written as DNA, the CDR3 is TGCGCCAGCAGCTTGGCCGGGACAGGTCCTGGCTACACCTTC. It codes for CASSLAGTGPGYTF.